These T cell receptor beta chains were read from a single sample in a study of early T cells in non-severe SARS-CoV-2 infection. TCRdb re-called the 5' RACE reads through MiXCR, storing one row per CDR3 protein. The sample carries some 56,000 distinct CDR3 sequences, roughly a tenth recorded once. Specimen: whole blood. The receptors originated from an adult who was a healthcare worker with PCR-confirmed SARS-CoV-2 infection or an uninfected control (not recorded which). Each CDR3 is given with its conserved first and last residue. A D gene is named only where the DNA matches it firmly. Expanded clones are given a class, and other clones once, few, many or no size at all.

J | V | size | D | CDR3 | DNA
TRBJ2-7 | TRBV18 | NA | NA | CASSPPSISYEQYF | TGTGCCAGCTCACCACCATCTATCTCCTACGAGCAGTACTTC
TRBJ1-2 | TRBV21-1 | few | NA | CASSKPGTGAGYGYTF | TGTGCCAGCAGCAAACCCGGGACAGGAGCTGGCTATGGCTACACCTTC
TRBJ2-5 | TRBV5-4 | NA | NA | CASTPRGGQETQYF | TGTGCCAGCACCCCAAGGGGGGGCCAAGAGACCCAGTACTTC
TRBJ1-2 | TRBV5-1 | NA | TRBD1 | CASTLTGAYGYTF | TGCGCCAGCACCCTGACAGGGGCCTATGGCTACACCTTC
TRBJ2-3 | TRBV10-3 | once | TRBD1 | CAISGGQERMDTQYF | TGTGCCATCAGTGGTGGACAGGAGAGGATGGATACGCAGTATTTT
TRBJ2-1 | TRBV15 | once | NA | CATSRDNLYNEQFF | TGTGCCACCAGCAGAGATAACCTTTACAATGAGCAGTTCTTC
TRBJ1-3 | TRBV7-9 | NA | NA | CASSLNMGRVYGNTIYF | TGTGCCAGCAGCTTAAACATGGGACGTGTTTATGGAAACACCATATATTTT
TRBJ2-3 | TRBV7-3 | many | TRBD2 | CASSFTTSSDTQYF | TGTGCCAGCAGCTTCACGACTAGCTCAGATACGCAGTATTTT
TRBJ2-7 | TRBV5-5 | many | TRBD1 | CASSLSGQPYEQYF | TGTGCCAGCAGCCTGTCGGGACAGCCCTACGAGCAGTACTTC
TRBJ1-2 | TRBV20-1 | many | TRBD1 | CSAPTGYGYTF | TGCAGTGCGCCGACAGGGTACGGCTACACCTTC
TRBJ2-3 | TRBV20-1 | NA | NA | CSARDPGNTDTQYF | TGCAGTGCTAGAGATCCTGGGAACACAGATACGCAGTATTTT
TRBJ1-1 | TRBV29-1 | few | NA | CSVEGGGARTEAFF | TGCAGCGTTGAAGGGGGAGGGGCGCGTACTGAAGCTTTCTTT
TRBJ2-1 | TRBV5-6 | NA | NA | CASSAYLASSYNEQFF | TGTGCCAGCAGCGCTTATCTAGCTAGCTCCTACAATGAGCAGTTCTTC
TRBJ1-1 | TRBV29-1 | many | NA | CSLAEGRTEAFF | TGCAGCTTAGCAGAGGGACGCACTGAAGCTTTCTTT
TRBJ2-3 | TRBV2 | NA | NA | CASSESAYTDTQYF | TGTGCCAGCAGTGAGTCAGCCTACACAGATACGCAGTATTTT
TRBJ2-1 | TRBV7-3 | many | NA | CASSSTPGAQGEQFF | TGTGCCAGCAGCTCAACTCCGGGCGCTCAGGGTGAGCAGTTCTTC
TRBJ2-7 | TRBV11-3 | many | TRBD1 | CASSSGQGSEQYF | TGTGCCAGCAGCTCGGGACAGGGCTCCGAGCAGTACTTC
TRBJ2-3 | TRBV29-1 | NA | NA | CSSDRDTQYF | TGCAGCTCGGATAGAGATACGCAGTATTTT
TRBJ1-1 | TRBV5-1 | NA | NA | CASSLATGNTEAFF | TGCGCCAGCAGCTTGGCCACAGGGAACACTGAAGCTTTCTTT
TRBJ1-1 | TRBV5-1 | few | NA | CASSLGMGLMNTEAFF | TGCGCCAGCAGCTTGGGGATGGGTCTCATGAACACTGAAGCTTTCTTT
TRBJ2-5 | TRBV6-2/TRBV6-3 | NA | TRBD2 | CASSYRTSGGRSKTQYF | TGTGCCAGCAGTTACCGGACTAGCGGGGGACGCAGTAAGACCCAGTACTTC
TRBJ2-3 | TRBV11-2 | few | NA | CASSSRRGGSAADTQYF | TGTGCCAGCAGCTCGCGCAGGGGCGGAAGTGCGGCAGATACGCAGTATTTT
TRBJ2-7 | TRBV19 | many | NA | CASSIGATYEQYF | TGTGCCAGTAGTATTGGGGCGACCTACGAGCAGTACTTC
TRBJ2-1 | TRBV5-1 | few | NA | CASSPGRGALDEQFF | TGCGCCAGCAGTCCGGGGCGCGGGGCTTTAGATGAGCAGTTCTTC
TRBJ1-3 | TRBV29-1 | NA | NA | CSVGATGFGNTIYF | TGCAGCGTAGGAGCAACAGGGTTTGGAAACACCATATATTTT
TRBJ2-3 | TRBV7-2 | few | TRBD2 | CASSLVLAGGDTQYF | TGTGCCAGCAGCTTAGTCCTAGCGGGAGGAGATACGCAGTATTTT
TRBJ2-4 | TRBV6-5 | many | NA | CASSRGQSAKNIQYF | TGTGCCAGCAGCCGAGGACAGTCAGCCAAAAACATTCAGTACTTC
TRBJ2-2 | TRBV7-9 | many | TRBD1 | CASSLPGQGGTGELFF | TGTGCCAGCAGCTTACCCGGACAGGGTGGGACCGGGGAGCTGTTTTTT
TRBJ2-7 | TRBV20-1 | many | TRBD2 | CSASPGLAGAHTREQYF | TGCAGTGCGTCCCCGGGACTAGCGGGAGCCCACACGCGGGAGCAGTACTTC
TRBJ2-5 | TRBV3-1 | NA | NA | CASSHSILQETQYF | TGTGCCAGCAGCCACAGTATCCTTCAAGAGACCCAGTACTTC
TRBJ2-2 | TRBV10-3 | few | NA | CAALGTVNTGELFF | TGTGCCGCCCTGGGGACGGTGAACACCGGGGAGCTGTTTTTT
TRBJ2-4 | TRBV3-1 | few | TRBD1 | CASSPSIDRAHTIQYF | TGTGCCAGCAGCCCGAGTATTGACAGGGCCCACACCATTCAGTACTTC
TRBJ1-4 | TRBV6-5 | few | TRBD1 | CASSDPGGIDEKLFF | TGTGCCAGCAGTGACCCAGGGGGCATAGATGAAAAACTGTTTTTT
TRBJ2-5 | TRBV3-1 | many | TRBD2 | CASSRAGDEETQYF | TGTGCCAGCAGCCGAGCGGGAGACGAGGAGACCCAGTACTTC
TRBJ2-3 | TRBV10-3 | NA | TRBD2 | CAIGERGSTDTQYF | TGTGCCATCGGGGAGCGGGGATCCACAGATACGCAGTATTTT
TRBJ2-7 | TRBV10-3 | few | TRBD2 | CAISERLAGDEQYF | TGTGCCATCAGTGAGAGGCTAGCGGGAGACGAGCAGTACTTC
TRBJ1-1 | TRBV24-1 | many | NA | CATSDVTGTEAFF | TGTGCCACCAGTGATGTTACCGGGACAGAAGCTTTCTTT
TRBJ2-1 | TRBV4-1 | many | TRBD2 | CASSQEGISGRVYGNEQFF | TGCGCCAGCAGCCAAGAAGGGATTAGCGGGAGGGTTTATGGGAATGAGCAGTTCTTC
TRBJ1-4 | TRBV18 | few | NA | CASSPQWARDEKLFF | TGTGCCAGCTCACCTCAGTGGGCGCGGGATGAAAAACTGTTTTTT
TRBJ2-7 | TRBV5-1 | few | TRBD1 | CASSYNRDRSYEQYF | TGCGCCAGCAGTTACAACCGGGACAGGTCCTACGAGCAGTACTTC
TRBJ2-7 | TRBV6-6 | few | NA | CASSSQFPNNEQYF | TGTGCCAGCAGTTCCCAATTTCCAAACAACGAGCAGTACTTC
TRBJ1-2 | TRBV27 | few | TRBD1 | CASRPGQATPDYGYTF | TGTGCCAGCAGACCGGGACAGGCGACGCCTGACTATGGCTACACCTTC
TRBJ1-3 | TRBV20-1 | many | NA | CSASEGPGNTIYF | TGCAGTGCTAGTGAGGGACCTGGAAACACCATATATTTT
TRBJ1-1 | TRBV29-1 | many | TRBD1 | CSANTGGNTEAFF | TGCAGCGCCAATACAGGGGGCAACACTGAAGCTTTCTTT
TRBJ2-3 | TRBV20-1 | many | TRBD2 | CSARDFRGPSGGTDTQYF | TGCAGTGCTAGAGATTTTAGAGGGCCAAGCGGGGGCACAGATACGCAGTATTTT
TRBJ2-3 | TRBV5-1 | many | NA | CASSPQGANTDTQYF | TGCGCCAGCAGCCCACAAGGGGCAAACACAGATACGCAGTATTTT
TRBJ2-7 | TRBV5-5 | many | NA | CASSAVAAYEQYF | TGTGCCAGCAGCGCCGTGGCAGCCTACGAGCAGTACTTC
TRBJ2-5 | TRBV11-1 | many | TRBD1 | CASSPQTGVVETQYF | TGTGCCAGCAGCCCACAGACAGGGGTCGTGGAGACCCAGTACTTC
TRBJ2-5 | TRBV7-2 | NA | NA | CASSHRQETQYF | TGTGCCAGCAGCCATCGCCAAGAGACCCAGTACTTC
TRBJ2-5 | TRBV5-4 | many | TRBD2 | CASSLEASGQETQYF | TGTGCCAGCAGCTTGGAGGCTAGCGGCCAAGAGACCCAGTACTTC
TRBJ2-7 | TRBV5-1 | few | NA | CASSTGTTVSYEQYF | TGCGCCAGCAGCACCGGGACAACCGTATCCTACGAGCAGTACTTC
TRBJ2-1 | TRBV7-2 | NA | NA | CASSRWRWDLLFF | TGTGCCAGCAGCCGATGGCGCTGGGACTTGCTCTTCTTC
TRBJ2-7 | TRBV5-1 | NA | NA | CASSLVPENRHEQYF | TGCGCCAGCAGCTTGGTCCCGGAGAATCGCCACGAGCAGTACTTC
TRBJ1-1 | TRBV12-3/TRBV12-4 | many | NA | CASSTLGGTEAFF | TGTGCCAGCAGCACCCTAGGGGGAACTGAAGCTTTCTTT
TRBJ2-3 | TRBV20-1 | few | NA | CSAPDNTDTQYF | TGCAGTGCCCCGGACAACACAGATACGCAGTATTTT
TRBJ2-2 | TRBV29-1 | NA | NA | CSVSDHGSGNTGELFF | TGCAGCGTTTCTGACCACGGGAGTGGAAACACCGGGGAGCTGTTTTTT
TRBJ2-3 | TRBV9 | NA | NA | CASSVGSTEDTQYF | TGTGCCAGCAGCGTAGGGTCTACAGAGGATACGCAGTATTTT
TRBJ2-7 | TRBV30 | NA | NA | CAWSVVTRGRVYEQYF | TGTGCCTGGAGTGTGGTTACTCGGGGCAGGGTCTACGAGCAGTACTTC